One and the same sample provided the 20 T cell receptor beta chains below, sequenced in a study of T cells in Graves' hyperthyroidism and ophthalmopathy. Researchers amplified the TCR beta CDR3 regions from RNA transcripts. The TCR CDR3 was amplified in a first-round RT-PCR using the HTBI primer set. TCRdb reanalysed the multiplex PCR reads using MiXCR and keeps one entry per CDR3 protein. In the table there are hundreds of thousands of distinct CDR3 sequences, roughly 18% of which are singletons. The sequenced sample consisted of blood. The source is a man aged 50-59 years with Graves' ophthalmopathy.

This clonotype has just a few counts. The rearrangement joins TRBV27 to TRBJ2-7, with 9 bases identical to TRBD2. This CDR3 is built from 22 residues. The junction had 28 bases not matched to a gene; V was cut back by 4 bases and J by 3 bases. Germline V gene sequence: CDR1 MNHEY, CDR2 SMNVEV (reference sequence). The CDR3 is CASSSLGQGMSRRSGRFYEQYF. CDR3 DNA: TGTGCCAGCAGTTCCCTGGGACAAGGGATGAGTCGACGTAGCGGGAGATTCTACGAGCAGTACTTC.

The rearrangement links TRBV10-3 to TRBJ2-1; 8 nucleotides agree with TRBD1. This CDR3 is built from 15 residues. V shed 11 bases and J 6 bases; nucleotides not matched to a gene: 15. CDR1 ENHRY and CDR2 SYGVKD come from the germline V gene. The CDR3 DNA reads as TGTGCCGCTGACAGGGGAGGAACACTAAGCAATGAGCAGTTCTTC. Residues: CAADRGGTLSNEQFF.

The chain recombines TRBV2 with TRBJ2-1, with 9 bases fitting TRBD2. Germline CDR1 is SNHLY and CDR2 is FYNNEI. J lost 0 bases, V lost 1 base, and 7 bases had no gene match. The CDR3 is 18 residues long. This chain's CDR3 is CASSEGAGGRSSYNEQFF. For the CDR3, the DNA is TGTGCCAGCAGTGAAGGCGCGGGAGGGCGGAGCTCCTACAATGAGCAGTTCTTC. Complete variable domain (other parts from reference TRBV2 and TRBJ2-1): EPEVTQTPSHQVTQMGQEVILRCVPISNHLYFYWYRQILGQKVEFLVSFYNNEISEKSEIFDDQFSVERPDGSNFTLKIRSTKLEDSAMYFCASSEGAGGRSSYNEQFFGPGTRLTVL.

This clonotype was counted only a few times. Since the CDR3 does not end with the conserved phenylalanine or tryptophan, this likely comes from a read error. The chain joins TRBV7-9 to TRBJ1-5, with a weak D call TRBD1 (5 bases). Germline CDR1 and CDR2: SEHNR and FQNEAQ (reference sequence). CDR3 length: 17 residues. The ends were cut back, 0 bases at V and 2 bases at J, with 14 bases in the middle. The CDR3 loop reads CASSLATEQGGNQPQHS. In DNA form, the CDR3 reads TGTGCCAGCAGCTTAGCTACCGAGCAGGGCGGCAATCAGCCCCAGCATTCT.

The chain combines TRBV29-1 with TRBJ2-3, with D tentatively TRBD1 (5 bases). V was shortened by 4 bases and J by 5 bases, with 13 bases between the two germline ends. The CDR3 spans 13 residues. Germline CDR1 and CDR2: SQVTM and ANQGSEA. The CDR3 protein is CSVVKGLLDTQYF. The CDR3 DNA sequence: TGCAGCGTTGTTAAGGGGTTACTAGATACGCAGTATTTT.

This clonotype was counted many times. The V call is TRBV10-3, the J call TRBJ2-7; 9 nucleotides match TRBD1. The CDR3 is 14 residues long. The junction had 7 bases not matched to a gene; V was cut back by 4 bases and J by 6 bases. Germline lookup yields CDR1 ENHRY and CDR2 SYGVKD. CDR3 protein: CAISGPGQGIEQYF. As DNA, the CDR3 is TGTGCCATCAGTGGGCCGGGACAGGGAATCGAGCAGTACTTC.

This rearrangement joins TRBV29-1 to TRBJ2-5; D is unresolved. The CDR3 runs 12 residues. V was clipped by 1 base and J by 3 bases, with 6 bases between them. Germline CDR1 reads SQVTM; CDR2 reads ANQGSEA. The DNA for the CDR3 is TGCAGCGTTGAAGTAGGTGAAGAGACCCAGTACTTC. As protein: CSVEVGEETQYF.

The V and J genes are TRBV19 and TRBJ1-2; perhaps TRBD1 as D (6 bases). This CDR3 is 13 amino acids long. In germline, CDR1 is LNHDA, CDR2 SQIVND (reference sequence). V lost 8 bases, J lost 8 bases, and 18 bases lay in between. CDR3 loop: CASRTGSLIGYTF. DNA of the CDR3: TGTGCCAGTCGAACAGGGTCTCTTATCGGCTACACCTTC.

The rearrangement joins TRBV7-3 to TRBJ2-2, with D possibly matching TRBD2 (5 bases). Germline CDR1 reads SGHTA; CDR2 reads FQGTGA. This CDR3 has 15 residues. The V end was cut by 4 bases, the J end by 5 bases, with 14 bases between. The CDR3 DNA sequence: TGTGCCAGCAGCTCCTCGGGATCTACTACCGGGGAGCTGTTTTTT. As protein: CASSSSGSTTGELFF.

This clonotype occurred a few times. The V call is TRBV27, the J call TRBJ1-2, with 8 bases fitting TRBD1. The CDR3 is 14 amino acids. V lost 4 bases to trimming and J lost 1 base; unmatched junction nucleotides: 2. Per the germline V gene, CDR1 is MNHEY and CDR2 is SMNVEV (reference sequence). The CDR3 sequence is CASSSQGVNYGYTF. As DNA, the CDR3 is TGTGCCAGCAGTTCACAGGGGGTTAACTATGGCTACACCTTC.

In its sample, this clonotype was seen many times. The chain couples TRBV20-1 to TRBJ2-3; D gene unclear. Germline V lookup: CDR1 DFQATT, CDR2 SNEGSKA (reference sequence). The CDR3 loop spans 12 amino acids. The V end was cut by 2 bases, the J end by 6 bases, with 9 bases between. The CDR3 sequence is CSARLGMDTQYF. CDR3 nucleotide sequence: TGCAGTGCTAGACTAGGGATGGATACGCAGTATTTT.

The rearrangement uses TRBV27 and TRBJ2-7; D call uncertain. The CDR3 contains 14 residues. The V end was cut by 4 bases, the J end by 7 bases, with 17 bases between. Germline V gives CDR1 MNHEY, CDR2 SMNVEV (reference sequence). CDR3 loop: CASSSLAGIWEQYF. As DNA, the CDR3 is TGTGCCAGCAGTTCCCTGGCTGGCATTTGGGAGCAGTACTTC.

This clonotype was counted between two and nine times. A much larger clone sits a single nucleotide away, making a read error possible. The rearrangement links TRBV5-6 to TRBJ2-3; TRBD2 matches 15 bases. The V segment lost 6 bases and the J segment 4 bases; nucleotides outside the gene matches: 15. Germline V CDR1 and CDR2: SGHDT, YYEEEE. The CDR3 length is 19 residues. The CDR3 sequence: CASNSPGLAGGTGADTQYF. CDR3 coding DNA: TGTGCCAGCAACTCTCCGGGACTAGCGGGAGGAACGGGCGCAGATACGCAGTATTTT.

DNA for the CDR3: TGCGCCAGCAGGAACCAAGCGGTGAGCTCCTACGAGCAGTACTTC. It yields the protein CASRNQAVSSYEQYF. This chain uses TRBV5-1 with TRBJ2-7; a possible D gene is TRBD2 (5 bases). This CDR3 has 15 amino acids. V was pared by 5 bases and J by 0 bases, with 15 bases between. Germline CDR1 reads SGHRS; CDR2 reads YFSETQ.

Only a few counts were recorded for this clonotype. The rearrangement uses TRBV7-2 and TRBJ2-1, with TRBD2 matching 15 bases. The CDR3 consists of 14 residues. Germline CDR1 reads SGHTA; CDR2 reads FQGNSA. After removal of 5 bases from V and 10 bases from J, the junction contained 3 bases not matched to a gene. The CDR3 DNA is TGTGCCAGCAGCCGGACTAGCGGGAGGGAGGAGCAGTTCTTC. This translates into CASSRTSGREEQFF. Filled out from reference TRBV7-2 and TRBJ2-1, the complete variable domain reads GAGVSQSPSNKVTEKGKDVELRCDPISGHTALYWYRQSLGQGLEFLIYFQGNSAPDKSGLPSDRFSAERTGGSVSTLTIQRTQQEDSAVYLCASSRTSGREEQFFGPGTRLTVL.

This clonotype was observed many times. The V call is TRBV28, the J call TRBJ1-1, with D uncertain. The CDR3 length is 12 residues. The V and J ends lost 2 bases and 7 bases respectively, with 8 bases between them. CDR1 MDHEN and CDR2 SYDVKM come from the germline V gene. The CDR3 is CASSLGGGEAFF. The CDR3 DNA reads TGTGCCAGCAGTTTAGGAGGTGGTGAAGCTTTCTTT.

At least ten counts were recorded for this clonotype. The chain combines TRBV5-1 with TRBJ2-1; no firm D call. Germline-derived CDR1 and CDR2 are SGHRS and YFSETQ. Trimming took 4 bases from V and 3 from J, leaving 8 bases between them. CDR3 length equals 13 residues. The DNA of the CDR3 is TGCGCCAGCAGCCAAACGAACTACAATGAGCAGTTCTTC. This codes for CASSQTNYNEQFF.

This clonotype was observed a handful of times. CDR3: CASSLRSGGTDTQYF. The CDR3 DNA is TGTGCCAGCAGTTTAAGGAGTGGGGGGACAGATACGCAGTATTTT. The chain recombines TRBV12-3 or TRBV12-4 with TRBJ2-3; maybe TRBD2 (6 bases). V lost 2 bases to trimming and J lost 3 bases, with 12 bases between them. The CDR3 is 15 amino acids.

This clonotype was seen a few times. The J gene is TRBJ2-2, the V gene TRBV28; D perhaps matches TRBD2 (5 bases). The V and J ends lost 3 bases and 3 bases respectively, with 11 bases between them. The CDR3 spans 15 residues. Germline CDR1 is MDHEN and CDR2 is SYDVKM. CDR3 loop: CASSFAGSHTGELFF. The CDR3 DNA follows: TGTGCCAGCAGTTTCGCGGGTTCGCACACCGGGGAGCTGTTTTTT.

This clonotype was counted at least ten times. The V gene is TRBV27, the J gene TRBJ1-5, with a weak D call TRBD1 (6 bases). Germline loops: CDR1 MNHEY, CDR2 SMNVEV (reference sequence). The CDR3 has 15 residues. V dropped 4 bases and J dropped 3 bases, with 13 bases sitting between them. The chain's CDR3 is CASSSDTGHNQPQHF. CDR3 nucleotides: TGTGCCAGCAGTTCCGACACAGGGCACAATCAGCCCCAGCATTTT.